The present entry profiles one T cell receptor (beta chain) with its context. Its specificity is not known. The data originate from a study of shared clonotypes between healthy human individuals. As for the study in general: The donor pool was made up of two women and three men aged 18 to 49.

The CDR3 has 13 residues. Germline V CDR1 and CDR2: SGHRS, YFSETQ. The germline V and J ends were trimmed by 4 bases and 3 bases, with 9 bases remaining between them. Study-wide points: Blood alone was sampled, and tissue repertoires likely differ. Some naive CD4 clonotypes, around 4.7%, turned up in common across a few donors.

Genomic DNA of each subset was evenly split across several immunoSEQ plates. Sequenced by immunoSEQ multiplex PCR; TCRdb stores in-frame clones only, minus some. The table records millions of clones, roughly 93% of them present only once. The sample was naive CD4+ T cells from PBMCs. Noted subset: CD45RA+ positively selected. The receptor comes from a young man in good health. Some clones in this sample may be carry-over from other donors' samples. This rearrangement joins TRBV5-1 to TRBJ2-3; perhaps TRBD1 as D (5 bases). The chain's CDR3 is CASSRRVTDTQYF. The CDR3 region has the DNA TGCGCCAGCAGCCGCAGGGTTACAGATACGCAGTATTTT.